One and the same sample provided the 2 T cell receptor beta chains below, sequenced in a study of blood T cell repertoires in COVID-19. TCRdb's table, derived via immunoSEQ multiplex PCR, lists solely in-frame clones and lacks some. The sample holds 150,000 or so clones; under 85% are singletons and the top ten take roughly 1.4%. Sequenced: peripheral blood. Every receptor here comes from a human donor in a cohort sampled during active COVID-19.

This rearrangement joins TRBV19 to TRBJ1-5; D gene ambiguous. CDR3 length: 13 residues. Germline V lookup: CDR1 LNHDA, CDR2 SQIVND (reference sequence). Trimming pared 3 bases from V and 5 bases from J, leaving 8 bases between. The chain's CDR3 is CASSMYGDQPQHF. In nucleotides, the CDR3 is TGTGCCAGTAGTATGTACGGGGATCAGCCCCAGCATTTT.

This chain connects TRBV28 to TRBJ2-1; 10 bases agree with TRBD2. Germline lookup yields CDR1 MDHEN and CDR2 SYDVKM. The CDR3 runs to 14 residues. Trimming took 6 bases from V and 7 from J; bases not matched to a gene: 6. The CDR3 protein is CASRPSGLANEQFF. The CDR3 DNA sequence: TGTGCCAGCAGACCGTCGGGACTAGCGAATGAGCAGTTCTTC.